This TCR beta chain derives from a study of identical twins. MiXCR was run by TCRdb on the 5' RACE reads, yielding one entry per CDR3 protein. The table includes 420,000 or so distinct CDR3 sequences, about 18% detected once. This TCR derives from a man in his fifties in good health. Input material: naive T cells sorted from blood.

CDR3 region: CSVEYKTCNEQFF. DNA for the CDR3: TGCAGCGTTGAGTATAAAACCTGCAATGAGCAGTTCTTC. The chain carries TRBV29-1 and TRBJ2-1, with D unresolved. Germline V gene sequence: CDR1 SQVTM, CDR2 ANQGSEA. The CDR3 runs 13 residues. Trimming pared 3 bases from V and 6 bases from J, leaving 12 bases between.